This T cell receptor beta chain originates from a study of blood T cell repertoires in COVID-19. Study overall: T cells, B-cell-depleted T cells, or PBMCs provided the cDNA or gDNA that served as material.

All enrollees were roughly 18 to 89 years old and from fewer than 25 US areas. Participant reports of clinical history set cohort assignment. Data came from immunoSEQ multiplex PCR; TCRdb stores just in-frame clones and leaves some out. The table records 350,000 to 450,000 clones, nearly 90% of them present only once. The sequence came from a woman aged 18-29 years who had been exposed to COVID-19. Sequencing was done on a sample of PBMCs or T cells enriched from blood (not recorded which).

The CDR3: CSVVAQGKNEAFF. CDR3 nucleotides: TGCAGCGTTGTGGCACAGGGGAAGAATGAAGCTTTCTTT. This chain joins TRBV29-1 and TRBJ1-1, with TRBD1 matching over 7 bases. Germline-derived CDR1 and CDR2 are SQVTM and ANQGSEA. J lost 7 bases, V lost 4 bases, and 9 bases had no gene match. There are 13 residues in the CDR3.